These T cell receptor beta chains were read from a single sample in a study of identical twins. MiXCR was run by TCRdb on the 5' RACE reads, yielding one entry per CDR3 protein. The sample consists of 1.5 million to 2 million distinct CDR3 sequences, 25% to 35% of them appearing once. The sample taken for sequencing was cord blood. Receptors originate from a newborn girl in good health. The CDR3 runs from the conserved cysteine through the conserved F or W. A D gene is named only where the DNA matches it firmly. Clone size, where shown, is once, few, many, or a class for clones that have expanded.

>TRBD1|TRBJ2-5|TRBV11-2|-
TGTGCCAGCAGCTTAGGGAGACAGGGTGAACAAGAGACCCAGTACTTC
CASSLGRQGEQETQYF
>-|TRBJ2-7|TRBV20-1|-
TGCAGTGCTACTGTGACAGGTCCTTACGAGCAGTACTTC
CSATVTGPYEQYF
>-|TRBJ2-2|TRBV11-2|many
TGTGCCAGCAGCTTAAGGGCCGGGGAGCTGTTTTTT
CASSLRAGELFF
>-|TRBJ1-2|TRBV21-1|many
TGTGCCAGCAGCAAAGGGCGGAAGGTTTTCAACTATGGCTACACCTTC
CASSKGRKVFNYGYTF
>TRBD2|TRBJ2-3|TRBV7-9|-
TGTGCCAGCAGCTTAGACGCGGGAGGGCCTAGGACAGATACGCAGTATTTT
CASSLDAGGPRTDTQYF
>-|TRBJ1-2|TRBV20-1|few
TGCAGTGCTAGCGAGGGTGTTGTGGCTGGCTACACCTTC
CSASEGVVAGYTF
>-|TRBJ1-5|TRBV20-1|-
TGCAGTGCTCTGCCGGGGAGGGGAAATAATCAGCCCCAGCATTTT
CSALPGRGNNQPQHF
>-|TRBJ1-2|TRBV5-6|-
TGTGCCAGCAGCTTCACAGGGTCCTATGGCTACACCTTC
CASSFTGSYGYTF
>-|TRBJ2-1|TRBV3-1|-
TGTGCCAGCAGACAGGACGGGGGAAATGAGCAGTTCTTC
CASRQDGGNEQFF
>-|TRBJ2-3|TRBV7-9|-
TGTGCCAGCAGCTTAGGAGGTTACCGGGACTCCGAAGATACGCAGTATTTT
CASSLGGYRDSEDTQYF
>-|TRBJ2-5|TRBV2|-
TGTGCCAGCAGTGAAGGCCAACCCCAAGAGACCCAGTACTTC
CASSEGQPQETQYF
>TRBD2|TRBJ2-1|TRBV29-1|many
TGCAGCGTTGAGGGGCGGGAGTTGGATAATGAGCAGTTCTTC
CSVEGRELDNEQFF
>-|TRBJ2-1|TRBV7-8|few
TGTGCCAGCGCCACAGCCGGCAATGAGCAGTTCTTC
CASATAGNEQFF
>-|TRBJ1-1|TRBV29-1|-
TGCAGCGTGAGGGACGGGGGGACTGAAGCTTTCTTT
CSVRDGGTEAFF
>-|TRBJ2-5|TRBV6-6|-
TGTGCCAGCAGTTACCTGCAGGGGGGGGAGACCCAGTACTTC
CASSYLQGGETQYF
>-|TRBJ2-1|TRBV15|few
TGTGCCACCAGCGTCCGAGACTACAATGAGCAGTTCTTC
CATSVRDYNEQFF
>TRBD2|TRBJ2-3|TRBV20-1|-
TGCAGTGCTAGCTCTAGCGGACTCACAGATACGCAGTATTTT
CSASSSGLTDTQYF
>TRBD2|TRBJ2-5|TRBV25-1|-
TGTGCCAGCAGTGAGTCTAGCGGGGGGAGAGAGACCCAGTACTTC
CASSESSGGRETQYF
>-|TRBJ2-1|TRBV15|few
TGTGCCACCAGCAGAGAAGGCGGATACAATGAGCAGTTCTTC
CATSREGGYNEQFF
>TRBD2|TRBJ2-1|TRBV4-2|few
TGTGCCAGCAGCCAAGAACCCGGACTAGCGGGAGGCCAAATCTCCTACAATGAGCAGTTCTTC
CASSQEPGLAGGQISYNEQFF
>-|TRBJ2-5|TRBV12-3/TRBV12-4|-
TGTGCCAGCAGTTTGGGGGTAGAGACCCGGTACTTC
CASSLGVETRYF
>-|TRBJ1-1|TRBV10-3|-
TGTGCCATCAGTGAGGAGGGGGGAAACACTGAAGCTTTCTTT
CAISEEGGNTEAFF
>-|TRBJ1-1|TRBV12-3/TRBV12-4|few
TGTGCCAGCAGTTTCGAGGGGCGAAACGCTGAAGCTTTCTTT
CASSFEGRNAEAFF
>TRBD1|TRBJ2-7|TRBV9|-
TGTGCCAGCAGCGCCTGGGACAGGGGATACAATGAGCAGTACTTC
CASSAWDRGYNEQYF
>-|TRBJ1-1|TRBV20-1|-
TGCAGTGCTAGAGATCCCGGACAGCCGAACACTGAAGCTTTCTTT
CSARDPGQPNTEAFF
>TRBD2|TRBJ2-3|TRBV6-2/TRBV6-3|-
TGTGCCAGCACACAGGCCGGACTAGCGGGAACAGATACGCAGTATTTT
CASTQAGLAGTDTQYF
>-|TRBJ2-1|TRBV10-3|many
TGTGCCATCAGTGAGTCGCTCGGGACGAATGAGCAGTTCTTC
CAISESLGTNEQFF
>-|TRBJ2-3|TRBV3-1|-
TGTGCCAGCAGTAGTCACGGGGGCACAGATACGCAGTATTTT
CASSSHGGTDTQYF
>TRBD2|TRBJ2-4|TRBV7-2|-
TGTGCCAGCAGCTTAGCGCCGGGACTAGCGGGCCCCAAAAACATTCAGTACTTC
CASSLAPGLAGPKNIQYF
>TRBD2|TRBJ2-1|TRBV6-6|few
TGTGCCAGCAGCATAGCGGGGGCCGGGGGGAATGAGCAGTTCTTC
CASSIAGAGGNEQFF
>TRBD1|TRBJ2-5|TRBV6-6|-
TGTGCCAGCAGCAAGGACAGGGTCCTTGAGCAGTACTTC
CASSKDRVLEQYF
>-|TRBJ1-6|TRBV20-1|-
TGCAGTGCTAGAGGTCTTAGGTCGAGTAATTCACCCCTCCACTTT
CSARGLRSSNSPLHF
>TRBD1|TRBJ2-3|TRBV5-1|once
TGCGCCAGCAGCCGCTGGGGACAGGATGATACGCAGTATTTT
CASSRWGQDDTQYF
>-|TRBJ2-5|TRBV5-1|-
TGCGCCAGCAGCTTGGAGGGACGCTCAGGGAACTATGAGCAGTACTTC
CASSLEGRSGNYEQYF
>-|TRBJ2-3|TRBV29-1|-
TGCAGCGTTGGCCTCGGGGATACGCAGTATTTT
CSVGLGDTQYF
>-|TRBJ2-1|TRBV12-3/TRBV12-4|few
TGTGCCAGCAGTTTCGTGTCGTGGGCTAGCCCCCCGTATAATGAGCAGTTCTTC
CASSFVSWASPPYNEQFF
>TRBD1|TRBJ2-7|TRBV9|-
TGTGCCAGCAGCGGCGGGACAGGGGGCGGGAGGACCTACGAGCAGTACTTC
CASSGGTGGGRTYEQYF
>-|TRBJ1-2|TRBV6-6|few
TGTGCCAGCAGTTACTCGGCCCGGGGGATCTATGGCTACACCTTC
CASSYSARGIYGYTF
>TRBD2|TRBJ2-7|TRBV4-1|-
TGCGCCTGCAGCCGACTAGCGGGGGAATACGAGCAGTACTTC
CACSRLAGEYEQYF
>TRBD1|TRBJ2-7|TRBV28|-
TGTGCCAGCAGTTTCTGGGCCCCCGGGACAGGGTCTCACGAGCAGTACTTC
CASSFWAPGTGSHEQYF
>TRBD2|TRBJ2-1|TRBV20-1|few
TGCAGTGCTAGAGATAGGGGAGGGGAGGGCAATGAGCAGTTCTTC
CSARDRGGEGNEQFF
>-|TRBJ2-7|TRBV20-1|-
TGCAGTGCTAGCGGGATAGGGTACGAGCAGTACTTC
CSASGIGYEQYF
>-|TRBJ2-3|TRBV25-1|-
TGTGCCAGCAGTGAAGAGGGCTATGCGCAGTATTTT
CASSEEGYAQYF
>TRBD2|TRBJ2-1|TRBV12-3/TRBV12-4|many
TGTGCCAGCGGAACTAGCGGAATATACAATGAGCAGTTCTTC
CASGTSGIYNEQFF
>TRBD1|TRBJ1-1|TRBV4-2|-
TGTGCCAGCAGCCGCGGGGGACAGGGAAGCACTGAAGCTTTCTTT
CASSRGGQGSTEAFF
>-|TRBJ1-1|TRBV9|-
TGTGCCAGCAGCGTAGTGGCTTACAACCCGAACACTGAAGCTTTCTTT
CASSVVAYNPNTEAFF